This entry describes one T cell receptor (beta chain). Its cognate antigen has yet to be identified. Base-call qualities are not available, and no considerably larger clone is one nucleotide away. The source of the sample is a study of CD8 T cells in Susac syndrome (dated by TCRdb to about 2019). Describing the broader study: Whether CD8+ T cell activation and differentiation in Susac syndrome was antigen driven was tested using repertoire sequencing. Clonality of the CD8+ T cell repertoire was compared between roughly 13 healthy donors, approximately 14 Susac syndrome patients and under 19 multiple sclerosis patients. What the research found in general, with its limitations: The TCR sequencing and HLA analysis was acknowledged to have included a relatively small number of individuals.

Peripheral blood CD8+ and CD4+ T cells from healthy donors, Susac syndrome patients and multiple sclerosis patients were profiled by high-throughput TCR beta sequencing. The multiple sclerosis controls were treatment-naive patients whose relapsing-remitting disease, either stable or active, fulfilled the revised McDonald criteria. Bulk CD8+ and CD4+ T cells were purified magnetically by negative isolation, whereas CD8+ TEMRA cells were enriched by FACS. Blood was drawn into EDTA tubes, processed within 24 hours, and PBMCs were isolated by density gradient centrifugation. PBMCs intended for TCR sequencing were cryopreserved in liquid nitrogen and were subsequently thawed in a 37 degrees C water bath. A purity of at least 90% was achieved for sorted or isolated CD4+, CD8+ and CD8+ TEMRA cells. RNA was extracted using the RNeasy kit, and about 0.45 to 1 microgram was reverse transcribed with random hexamers. TCR beta CDR3 regions were amplified with the immunoSEQ multiplex PCR assay covering 54 Vbeta and 13 Jbeta segments. To correct PCR amplification bias, a synthetic template baseline was used for both primer optimization and computational correction. Per the authors' processing: Reads were assigned to V, D and J genes according to IMGT and analyzed in immunoSEQ Analyzer, with only productive sequences retained. To calculate clonality, Shannon entropy was normalized by log2 of the number of productive unique sequences and then subtracted from one. Public and private clones were assessed among the 100 most prevalent clones of each patient and control. Susac-specific clones were defined as absent from healthy and MS cohorts, around 1,000 published viral clones and other ImmuneACCESS disease sequences. TCRdb's own reprocessing of the public reads used fastp at Q25 and MiXCR and kept productive beta chains. One record per CDR3 amino acid sequence lists the most common genes and DNA. These V and J calls derive from TCRdb rather than the authors' analysis. For this sample the table gives 200,000 to 250,000 distinct CDR3 sequences, of which about 93% were detected only once. Of the sample, 0.1% to 0.15% falls within the top ten clones.

Looking up the germline V gene (reference sequence) yields CDR1 SEHNR and CDR2 FQNEAQ. V lost 5 bases and J lost 7 bases; the stretch between them is 15 bases long. The CDR3 goes from the cysteine to the phenylalanine over 14 residues. The only DNA kept is the CDR3, 42 bases in frame from the first base. The V and J segments used are TRBV7-9 and TRBJ1-5, with the D gene not confidently named. Sequencing was carried out using CD8+ T cells from PBMCs. This receptor was identified in a human donor with multiple sclerosis. In nucleotides, the sequence is TGTGCCAGCAGCCCCCCCGGTCGAGGGCAGCCCCAGCATTTT. Translated, it reads CASSPPGRGQPQHF.